This TCR beta chain came from a study of cytomegalovirus exposure and HLA in healthy donors. Study observations and caveats: A later analysis appeared to link common viral pathogens to several of the most significant clusters.

A note on this clone: The antigen is not known.

PCR was performed using 60 Vbeta and 13 Jbeta primers. Some clones are missing from TCRdb's copy, which holds only in-frame ones; the method was immunoSEQ multiplex PCR. The sample records roughly 88,000 clones, approximately 80% being singletons. The receptor's source is a man under 40 in good health and CMV-seropositive. Sequencing input: PBMCs.

CDR3 region: CASRGTGPSSGANVLTF. The CDR3 DNA reads TGTGCCAGTAGAGGGACAGGACCCTCCTCTGGGGCCAACGTCCTGACTTTC. This sequence joins TRBV19 and TRBJ2-6, with 8 bases lining up with TRBD1. The V segment lost 6 bases and the J segment 0 bases; nucleotides outside the gene matches: 7. The CDR3 is 17 residues long. CDR1 and CDR2 (germline): LNHDA, SQIVND (reference sequence).